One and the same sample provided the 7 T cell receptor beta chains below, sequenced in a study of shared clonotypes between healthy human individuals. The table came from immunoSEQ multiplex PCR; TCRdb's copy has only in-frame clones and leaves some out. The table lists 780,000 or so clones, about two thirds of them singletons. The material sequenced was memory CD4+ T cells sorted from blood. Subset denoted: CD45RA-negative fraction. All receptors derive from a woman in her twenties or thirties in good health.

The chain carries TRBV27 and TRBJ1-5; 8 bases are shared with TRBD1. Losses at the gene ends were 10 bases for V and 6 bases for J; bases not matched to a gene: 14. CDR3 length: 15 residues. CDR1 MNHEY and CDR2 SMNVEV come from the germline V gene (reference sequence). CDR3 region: CATAPQGARRQPQHF. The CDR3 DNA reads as TGTGCCACCGCCCCCCAGGGGGCGCGACGTCAGCCCCAGCATTTT.

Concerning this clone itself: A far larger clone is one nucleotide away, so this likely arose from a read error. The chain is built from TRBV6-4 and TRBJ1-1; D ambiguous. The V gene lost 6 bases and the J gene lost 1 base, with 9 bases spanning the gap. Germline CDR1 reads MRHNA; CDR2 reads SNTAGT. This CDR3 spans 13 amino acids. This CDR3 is CASSIGENTEAFF. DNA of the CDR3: TGTGCCAGCAGCATCGGGGAGAACACTGAAGCTTTCTTT.

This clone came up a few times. CDR3 sequence: CASSDGTSGRRNEQYF. The DNA for the CDR3 is TGCGCCAGCAGTGATGGGACTAGCGGGAGGAGGAACGAGCAGTACTTC. The V gene is TRBV10-1, the J gene TRBJ2-7; 15 nucleotides align to TRBD2. The CDR3 covers 16 residues. V dropped 3 bases and J dropped 5; count of bases not matched to a gene: 5. Germline values: CDR1 WNHNN, CDR2 SYGVQD (reference sequence).

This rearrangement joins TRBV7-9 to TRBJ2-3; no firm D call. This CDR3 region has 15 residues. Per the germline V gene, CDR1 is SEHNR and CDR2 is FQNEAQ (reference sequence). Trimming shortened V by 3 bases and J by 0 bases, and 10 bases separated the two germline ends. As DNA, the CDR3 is TGTGCCAGCAGCTTTGTAAGGCGGAGCACAGATACGCAGTATTTT. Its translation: CASSFVRRSTDTQYF.

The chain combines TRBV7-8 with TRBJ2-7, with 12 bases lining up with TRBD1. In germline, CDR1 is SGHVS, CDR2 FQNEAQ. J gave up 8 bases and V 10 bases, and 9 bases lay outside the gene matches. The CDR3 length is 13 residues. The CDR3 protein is CATQPGQGAQQYF. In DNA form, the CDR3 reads TGTGCCACCCAACCGGGACAGGGGGCCCAGCAGTACTTC. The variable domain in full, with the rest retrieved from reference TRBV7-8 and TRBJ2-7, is GAGVSQSPRYKVAKRGQDVALRCDPISGHVSLFWYQQALGQGPEFLTYFQNEAQLDKSGLPSDRFFAERPEGSVSTLKIQRTQQEDSAVYLCATQPGQGAQQYFGPGTRLTVT.

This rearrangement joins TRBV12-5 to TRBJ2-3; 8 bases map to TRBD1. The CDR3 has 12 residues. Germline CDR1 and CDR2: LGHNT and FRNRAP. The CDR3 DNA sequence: TGTGCCTCGGGACAGGAAACAGATACGCAGTATTTT. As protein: CASGQETDTQYF.

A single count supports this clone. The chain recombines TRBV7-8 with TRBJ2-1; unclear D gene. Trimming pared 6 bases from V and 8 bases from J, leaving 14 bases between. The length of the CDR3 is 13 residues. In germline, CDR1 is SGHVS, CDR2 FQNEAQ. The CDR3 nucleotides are TGTGCCAGCAGGATGTACCTGCAGGATGAGCAGTTCTTC. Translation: CASRMYLQDEQFF.